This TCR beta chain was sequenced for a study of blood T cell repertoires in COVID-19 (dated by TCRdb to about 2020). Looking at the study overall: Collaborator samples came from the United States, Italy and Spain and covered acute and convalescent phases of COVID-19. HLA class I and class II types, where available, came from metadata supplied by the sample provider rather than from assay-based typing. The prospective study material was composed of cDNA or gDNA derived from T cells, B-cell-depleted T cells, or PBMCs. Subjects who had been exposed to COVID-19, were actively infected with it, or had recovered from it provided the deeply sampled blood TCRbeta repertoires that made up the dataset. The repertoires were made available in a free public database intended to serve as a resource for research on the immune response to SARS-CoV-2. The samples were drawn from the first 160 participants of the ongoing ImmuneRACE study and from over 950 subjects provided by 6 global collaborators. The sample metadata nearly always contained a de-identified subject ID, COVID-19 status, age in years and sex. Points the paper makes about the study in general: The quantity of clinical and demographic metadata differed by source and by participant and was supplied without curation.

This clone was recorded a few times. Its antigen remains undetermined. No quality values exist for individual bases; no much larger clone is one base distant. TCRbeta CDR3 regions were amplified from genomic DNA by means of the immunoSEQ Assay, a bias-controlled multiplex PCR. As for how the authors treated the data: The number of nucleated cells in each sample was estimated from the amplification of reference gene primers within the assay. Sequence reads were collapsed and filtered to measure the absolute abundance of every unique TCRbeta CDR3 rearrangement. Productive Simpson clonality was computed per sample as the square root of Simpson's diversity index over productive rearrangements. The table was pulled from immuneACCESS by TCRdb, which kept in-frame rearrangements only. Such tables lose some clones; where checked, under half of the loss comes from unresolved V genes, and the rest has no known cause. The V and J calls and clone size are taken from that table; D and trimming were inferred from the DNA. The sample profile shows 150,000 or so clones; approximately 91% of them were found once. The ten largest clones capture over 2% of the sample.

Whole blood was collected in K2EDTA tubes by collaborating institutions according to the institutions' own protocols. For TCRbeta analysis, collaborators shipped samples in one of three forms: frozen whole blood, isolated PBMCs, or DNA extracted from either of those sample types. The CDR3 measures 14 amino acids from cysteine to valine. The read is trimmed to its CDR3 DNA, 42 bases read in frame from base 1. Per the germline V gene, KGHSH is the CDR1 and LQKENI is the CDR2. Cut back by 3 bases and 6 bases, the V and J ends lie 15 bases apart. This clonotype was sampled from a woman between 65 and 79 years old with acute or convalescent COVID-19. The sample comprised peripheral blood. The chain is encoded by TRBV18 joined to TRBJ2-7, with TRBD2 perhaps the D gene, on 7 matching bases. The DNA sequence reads TGTGCCAGCTCACCTTCCCGGGGGGCGGGCGAGCAGTACGTC. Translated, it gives CASSPSRGAGEQYV.